These 32 T cell receptor beta chains originate from one sample sequenced in a study of breast tumors, draining lymph nodes, adjacent tissues. Each CDR3 protein is one row after TCRdb ran MiXCR on the multiplex PCR reads. The sample includes over 70,000 distinct CDR3 sequences, approximately 30% of them seen just once. Axillary draining lymph nodes of breast cancer patients supplied the node samples. Source material: axillary lymph node tissue. The receptors shown here come from a female donor with breast cancer. Some clones in this sample may be carry-over from other donors' samples.

This chain links TRBV5-1 with TRBJ2-1, with D perhaps TRBD2 (6 bases). The ends were cut back, 4 bases at V and 2 bases at J, with 16 bases in the middle. Germline CDR1 reads SGHRS; CDR2 reads YFSETQ. The CDR3 length is 16 residues. CDR3 bases: TGCGCCAGCAGCCAAGAATCTAGCGCAGCCTACAATGAGCAGTTCTTC. This encodes CASSQESSAAYNEQFF.

In its sample, this clonotype was seen many times. The rearrangement uses TRBV9 and TRBJ1-3, with no clear D. The CDR3 consists of 15 residues. V lost 4 bases to trimming and J lost 1 base, with 12 bases between them. The germline CDR1 and CDR2 sequences are SGDLS and YYNGEE. Here the CDR3 reads CASSPTRGSGNTIYF. CDR3 nucleotides: TGTGCCAGCAGCCCAACACGGGGTTCTGGAAACACCATATATTTT.

This clonotype was seen ten or more times. This could be a read error, since a much larger clone is one nucleotide away. The V gene is TRBV12-5, the J gene TRBJ2-7, with D possibly matching TRBD2 (5 bases). Germline V gene data show CDR1 as LGHNT and CDR2 as FRNRAP. The CDR3 spans 16 residues. The ends were cut back, 3 bases at V and 7 bases at J, with 22 bases in the middle. The CDR3 is CASGFVRGLGPWEQYF. CDR3 nucleotides: TGTGCTAGTGGTTTCGTACGCGGGTTGGGCCCCTGGGAGCAGTACTTC.

The sample holds many counts of this clonotype. The chain combines TRBV5-1 with TRBJ2-1, with TRBD2 identical over 12 bases. Germline lookup yields CDR1 SGHRS and CDR2 YFSETQ. J lost 8 bases, V lost 3 bases, and 6 bases had no gene match. CDR3 size: 15 residues. In DNA, the CDR3 is TGCGCCAGCAGCTCCCTAGCGGGGGGGTGGGATGAGCAGTTCTTC. Translated: CASSSLAGGWDEQFF.

The CDR3 sequence is CATSSGLAGDTQYF. DNA of the CDR3: TGTGCCACCAGCAGTGGTCTAGCGGGAGATACGCAGTATTTT. V gene TRBV15 combines with J gene TRBJ2-3; 8 bases are shared with TRBD2. V gave up 3 bases and J gave up 5 bases; unmatched junction bases: 4. CDR1 and CDR2 from the germline V gene are LNHNV and YYDKDF (reference sequence). CDR3 length: 14 residues. The complete variable domain, with remaining parts taken from reference TRBV15 and TRBJ2-3, reads DAMVIQNPRYQVTQFGKPVTLSCSQTLNHNVMYWYQQKSSQAPKLLFHYYDKDFNNEADTPDNFQSRRPNTSFCFLDIRSPGLGDTAMYLCATSSGLAGDTQYFGPGTRLTVL.

This clonotype was recorded many times. This chain connects TRBV20-1 to TRBJ2-5; 15 positions agree with TRBD2. V gave up 2 bases and J gave up 3 bases; unmatched junction bases: 10. From germline, CDR1 is DFQATT and CDR2 SNEGSKA (reference sequence). The CDR3 length is 18 residues. The DNA of the CDR3 is TGCAGTGCTAGATCCGGGACTAGCGGGAGGCGAAGGGAAGAGACCCAGTACTTC. Encoded protein: CSARSGTSGRRREETQYF.

This clonotype was found many times. The chain couples TRBV12-3 or TRBV12-4 to TRBJ2-1; D uncertain. This CDR3 has 12 residues. Trimming cost V 3 bases and J 7 bases, with 7 bases left between them. Here the CDR3 DNA reads TGTGCCAGCAGTTTCTCTGGGAATGAGCAGTTCTTC. It encodes CASSFSGNEQFF.

On this clonotype itself: This may be a read error: a much more frequent sequence differs by one nucleotide. In this CDR3 the conserved last residue, phenylalanine or tryptophan, is missing, so a read error is likely. The rearrangement uses TRBV7-2 and TRBJ1-1, with D maybe TRBD1 (5 bases). The CDR3 contains 16 residues. Trimming left V 2 bases short and J 0 bases short, with 13 bases between. Looked up from germline, CDR1 is SGHTA and CDR2 is FQGNSA. The CDR3 bases are TGTGCCAGCAGCTTATTAGGGGTGGGGGTGAACACTGAAGCTTTCTTG. Translation: CASSLLGVGVNTEAFL.

Note on this clonotype: With a much larger clone just one base away, this may be a read error. J is TRBJ2-1 and V is TRBV5-8, with TRBD2 identical over 8 bases. Germline V gives CDR1 SGHTS, CDR2 YDEGEE. After removal of 4 bases from V and 10 bases from J, the junction contained 16 bases not matched to a gene. CDR3 size: 16 residues. This CDR3 reads CASSPGTPAGEEEQFF. The CDR3 nucleotides read TGTGCCAGCAGCCCCGGGACTCCAGCGGGAGAGGAAGAGCAGTTCTTC.

A note on this clonotype: At one boundary the junction diverges from the germline segment, which might be a read error. The J gene is TRBJ2-5, the V gene TRBV7-8; 9 bases agree with TRBD1. The V gene's germline CDR1 is SGHVS and CDR2 FQNEAQ. The CDR3 has 16 residues. The CDR3 protein is CASSADRGTYQETRYF. As DNA, the CDR3 is TGTGCCAGCAGCGCAGACAGGGGGACCTACCAAGAGACCCGGTACTTC. Using reference TRBV7-8 and TRBJ2-5 for the parts outside the CDR3, the full variable domain is GAGVSQSPRYKVAKRGQDVALRCDPISGHVSLFWYQQALGQGPEFLTYFQNEAQLDKSGLPSDRFFAERPEGSVSTLKIQRTQQEDSAVYLCASSADRGTYQETRYFGPGTRLLVL.

Ten or more counts support this clonotype. The gene calls are TRBV3-1 and TRBJ1-6, with D possibly TRBD1 on 6 matching bases. The germline V gene encodes CDR1 LGHDT and CDR2 YNNKEL (reference sequence). V gave up 1 base and J gave up 9 bases, with 19 bases separating them. The CDR3 is 17 amino acids. CDR3 sequence reads: CASSQASPTGLFSPLHF. The CDR3 nucleotides are TGTGCCAGCAGCCAAGCCTCCCCCACAGGGTTGTTTTCACCCCTCCACTTT.

The J gene is TRBJ2-1, the V gene TRBV5-1; 12 bases map to TRBD2. Trimming at V came to 0 bases and at J to 0 bases, leaving 10 bases not matched to a gene. There are 20 residues in the CDR3. Germline V gene sequence: CDR1 SGHRS, CDR2 YFSETQ. In nucleotides, the CDR3 is TGCGCCAGCAGCTTGGAGGCAGCCGGACTAGCGGGAAGCTCCTACAATGAGCAGTTCTTC. Translated: CASSLEAAGLAGSSYNEQFF.

This clonotype was observed at least ten times. This chain uses TRBV30 with TRBJ2-1, with a weak D call TRBD2 (5 bases). The CDR3 length is 15 residues. Germline lookup yields CDR1 GTSNPN and CDR2 SVGIG (reference sequence). Trimming shortened V by 0 bases and J by 2 bases, and 11 bases separated the two germline ends. The CDR3 loop is CAWSVLTRAYNEQFF. DNA of the CDR3: TGTGCCTGGAGTGTTTTAACGCGGGCCTACAATGAGCAGTTCTTC.

The chain has TRBV7-2 and TRBJ1-1, with 9 nucleotides matching TRBD1. The CDR3 is 17 amino acids. J lost 5 bases, V lost 2 bases, and 12 bases had no gene match. CDR1 and CDR2 from the germline V gene are SGHTA and FQGNSA. The CDR3: CASSLRGTGTFMTEAFF. CDR3 nucleotides: TGTGCCAGCAGCTTAAGGGGGACAGGGACGTTCATGACTGAAGCTTTCTTT.

The chain carries TRBV7-2 and TRBJ2-5; 7 nucleotides agree with TRBD1. The CDR3 runs to 14 residues. Looked up from germline, CDR1 is SGHTA and CDR2 is FQGNSA. Unmatched junction bases numbered 8, after V lost 5 bases and J lost 5 bases. This chain's CDR3 is CASSPGQRWETQYF. DNA of the CDR3: TGTGCCAGCAGCCCGGGACAGCGATGGGAGACCCAGTACTTC.

This clonotype was found many times. V is TRBV2 and J is TRBJ1-4, with D perhaps matching TRBD1 (5 bases). The CDR3 is made up of 13 amino acids. V lost 8 bases and J lost 5, with 12 bases in between. From germline, CDR1 is SNHLY and CDR2 FYNNEI. CDR3 residues: CASGRDRNEKLFF. The CDR3 bases are TGTGCCAGCGGCAGGGATAGAAATGAAAAACTGTTTTTT.

The genes are TRBV2 and TRBJ1-6; 7 bases agree with TRBD1. The V gene end was trimmed by 5 bases and the J gene end by 3 bases; junction bases not matched to a gene: 7. The CDR3 length is 16 residues. The germline CDR1 and CDR2 sequences are SNHLY and FYNNEI. CDR3 region: CASSPWDSCYNSPLHF. CDR3 DNA: TGTGCCAGCAGTCCTTGGGACAGCTGCTATAATTCACCCCTCCACTTT.

At least ten counts were recorded for this clonotype. The chain combines TRBV29-1 with TRBJ2-5; 8 bases map to TRBD1. The CDR3 covers 12 residues. The germline gives CDR1 SQVTM, CDR2 ANQGSEA. The trim removed 7 bases at V and 3 bases at J, leaving 4 bases unmatched. CDR3 coding DNA: TGCAGCGCCGACAGGGGAAAAGAGACCCAGTACTTC. Protein sequence: CSADRGKETQYF.

This clonotype was detected many times. A read error may be the cause here, since a much bigger clone is one base away. J is TRBJ1-3 and V is TRBV20-1; 7 bases are shared with TRBD1. J gave up 6 bases and V 3 bases, and 11 bases lay outside the gene matches. The CDR3 has 15 amino acids. Germline loops: CDR1 DFQATT, CDR2 SNEGSKA (reference sequence). CDR3 nucleotides: TGCAGTGCTAGCGCTACGACAGGGTTAGCAAACACCATATATTTT. The encoded protein is CSASATTGLANTIYF.

This clonotype was seen ten or more times. The rearrangement joins TRBV29-1 to TRBJ1-1; D gene unclear. The CDR3 totals 11 residues. V was shortened by 7 bases and J by 4 bases, with 10 bases between the two germline ends. The germline CDR1 and CDR2 sequences are SQVTM and ANQGSEA. In DNA, the CDR3 is TGCAGCGGTCTCGGGATCACTGAAGCTTTCTTT. The encoded protein is CSGLGITEAFF. Supplemented by reference TRBV29-1 and TRBJ1-1, the full variable domain reads SAVISQKPSRDICQRGTSLTIQCQVDSQVTMMFWYRQQPGQSLTLIATANQGSEATYESGFVIDKFPISRPNLTFSTLTVSNMSPEDSSIYLCSGLGITEAFFGQGTRLTVV.

This clonotype was picked up many times. One end of the junction does not line up with germline, which may come from a read error. The gene calls are TRBV30 and TRBJ2-5; D could derive from TRBD1 or TRBD2 (5 bases each). The germline V gene encodes CDR1 GTSNPN and CDR2 SVGIG (reference sequence). The CDR3 length is 13 residues. The CDR3 DNA sequence: TGTGCCTCAGAGGACGAACGGGACCCTCGTCCCTCTTTC. Translated, it gives CASEDERDPRPSF. The full variable domain, its missing parts supplied by reference TRBV30 and TRBJ2-5, is SQTIHQWPATLVQPVGSPLSLECTVEGTSNPNLYWYRQAAGRGLQLLFYSVGIGQISSEVPQNLSASRPQDRQFILSSKKLLLSDSGFYLCASEDERDPRPSFGPGTRLLVL.

The chain is built from TRBV19 and TRBJ2-7; TRBD2 aligns across 11 bases. Germline CDR1 and CDR2: LNHDA and SQIVND (reference sequence). There are 19 residues in the CDR3. The V gene end was trimmed by 4 bases and the J gene end by 5 bases; junction bases not matched to a gene: 19. This CDR3 reads CASSNQRGTAAGLADEQYF. The CDR3 region has the DNA TGTGCCAGTAGTAACCAACGGGGGACAGCCGCGGGACTAGCGGACGAGCAGTACTTC.

This clonotype was counted at least ten times. This chain uses TRBV3-2 with TRBJ2-7; the table gives TRBD2 as D, unverified against the DNA. TRBV3-2 is shown as a pseudogene. The CDR3 covers 8 residues. CDR3 protein: CAKTRGGF. Written as DNA, the CDR3 is TGTGCCAAGACTAGGGGAGGCTTC.

The table lists this clonotype with many counts. The rearrangement uses TRBV29-1 and TRBJ2-7; TRBD1 might be the D (6 bases). Per germline, CDR1 SQVTM and CDR2 ANQGSEA. The V gene lost 1 base and the J gene lost 5 bases, with 15 bases spanning the gap. The CDR3 consists of 14 residues. CDR3 region: CSVEVGQGIHEQYF. The CDR3 nucleotides are TGCAGCGTTGAAGTCGGGCAGGGGATCCACGAGCAGTACTTC.

This clonotype was recorded many times. The rearrangement uses TRBV7-2 and TRBJ1-2, with 7 bases fitting TRBD1. V gave up 5 bases and J gave up 6 bases; unmatched junction bases: 6. Per germline, CDR1 SGHTA and CDR2 FQGNSA. This CDR3 spans 13 amino acids. The CDR3 spells CASSQGQVHGYTF. The CDR3 bases are TGTGCCAGCAGCCAAGGACAGGTACATGGCTACACCTTC.

This clonotype has a count of ten or more. The rearrangement joins TRBV6-2 or TRBV6-3 to TRBJ1-4; D gene unclear. This CDR3 has 14 residues. Per the germline V gene, CDR1 is MNHEY and CDR2 is SVGEGT. The V end lost 8 bases, the J end lost 0 bases, and 10 bases lay between the germline ends. CDR3 DNA sequence: TGTGCCAGCCAAATCTTGGCAACTAATGAAAAACTGTTTTTT. It codes for CASQILATNEKLFF.

This clonotype was detected many times. The genes are TRBV5-6 and TRBJ2-3; 8 bases are shared with TRBD1. The CDR3 extends over 16 amino acids. With V trimmed by 3 bases and J by 6 bases, 12 bases remained unmatched. CDR1 and CDR2 (germline): SGHDT, YYEEEE. The CDR3 reads CASSSPGGRGRDTQYF. CDR3 nucleotides: TGTGCCAGCAGCTCGCCGGGTGGCAGGGGGCGGGATACGCAGTATTTT.

This clonotype occurred many times. The chain combines TRBV7-9 with TRBJ2-5; no clear D. Germline V lookup: CDR1 SEHNR, CDR2 FQNEAQ (reference sequence). V was trimmed by 8 bases and J by 4 bases, leaving 8 bases between them. The length of the CDR3 is 11 residues. CDR3: CASWSAETQYF. CDR3 bases: TGTGCCAGCTGGAGTGCAGAGACCCAGTACTTC.

This clonotype was found a few times. This chain connects TRBV12-3 or TRBV12-4 to TRBJ1-1; no clear D gene. This CDR3 has 12 residues. V was cut by 3 bases and J by 10 bases, with 12 bases left in between. The CDR3 DNA reads TGTGCCAGCAGTTTGGCCTCCCGGGGAGCTTTCTTT. Encoded protein: CASSLASRGAFF.

This rearrangement joins TRBV7-2 to TRBJ2-7; TRBD2 matches 9 bases. Germline V gene data show CDR1 as SGHTA and CDR2 as FQGNSA. V lost 5 bases and J lost 7; bases outside the gene matches: 6. CDR3 size: 13 residues. The CDR3, as DNA: TGTGCCAGCAGCAGCGGGAGGTCTTGGGAGCAGTACTTC. Amino acids: CASSSGRSWEQYF.

On this clonotype itself: A read error is possible here, since a much larger clone lies one base away. V usage is TRBV6-4 and J usage is TRBJ2-7; 7 bases are shared with TRBD2. Unmatched junction bases numbered 13, after V lost 5 bases and J lost 6 bases. The CDR3 covers 15 residues. From germline, CDR1 is MRHNA and CDR2 SNTAGT. In DNA, the CDR3 is TGTGCCAGCAGTCTTGACGGGGCGGGAGTGAGCGAGCAGTACTTC. Its translation: CASSLDGAGVSEQYF.

The chain couples TRBV7-9 to TRBJ1-2, with D uncertain. The CDR3 extends over 13 amino acids. Germline V CDR1 and CDR2: SEHNR, FQNEAQ (reference sequence). The CDR3 bases are TGTACCGGCAGCCGGAACAGAGACCATGGCTACACCTTC. Translation: CTGSRNRDHGYTF.